This TCR beta chain was recovered during a study of CD8 T cells in Susac syndrome. Germline assignment: CDR1 DFQATT and CDR2 SNEGSKA (reference sequence). The CDR3 loop spans 15 amino acids. V lost 0 bases to trimming and J lost 10 bases, with 21 bases between them. The CD8+ and CD4+ T cells were negatively isolated, with the TEMRA cells enriched by FACS. Reverse transcription of about 0.45 to 1 ug RNA was carried out with random hexamers. Across 54 Vbeta and 13 Jbeta, TCR beta CDR3 was amplified with immunoSEQ multiplex PCR. In TCRdb, the immunoSEQ multiplex PCR reads were re-called with MiXCR into one record per CDR3 protein. The data show 75,000 to 95,000 distinct CDR3 sequences, approximately 95% seen once. Findings and limits, study-wide: Within total CD8+ repertoires, 15 to 20 Susac-specific public clones were found, and within CD8+ TEMRA repertoires, several.

In the case of this clonotype: Antigen unknown.

Sequencing input: CD8+ T cells from PBMCs. This rearrangement joins TRBV20-1 to TRBJ1-1; no definite D call. The receptor was derived from a human donor with Susac syndrome. CDR3: CSARDTPGPPGGAFF. For the CDR3, the DNA is TGCAGTGCTAGAGATACGCCCGGGCCCCCCGGCGGAGCTTTCTTT.